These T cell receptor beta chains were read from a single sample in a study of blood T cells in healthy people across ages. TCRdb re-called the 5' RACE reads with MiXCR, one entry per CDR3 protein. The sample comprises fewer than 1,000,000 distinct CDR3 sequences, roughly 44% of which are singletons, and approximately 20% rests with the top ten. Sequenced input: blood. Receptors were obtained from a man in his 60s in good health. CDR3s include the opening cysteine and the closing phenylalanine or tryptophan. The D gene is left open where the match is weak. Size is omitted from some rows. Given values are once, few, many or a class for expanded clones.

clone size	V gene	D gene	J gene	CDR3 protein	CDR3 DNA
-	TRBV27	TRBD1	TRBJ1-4	CASRQGANEKLFF	TGTGCCAGCCGACAGGGGGCTAATGAAAAACTGTTTTTT
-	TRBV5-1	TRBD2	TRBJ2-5	CASSPGTSGGPRQETQYF	TGCGCCAGCAGCCCAGGGACTAGCGGGGGGCCCCGTCAAGAGACCCAGTACTTC
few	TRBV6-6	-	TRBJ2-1	CASSYAQGKNEQFF	TGTGCCAGCAGTTACGCCCAGGGGAAGAATGAGCAGTTCTTC
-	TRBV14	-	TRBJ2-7	CASSHWTAAGHEQYF	TGTGCCAGCAGCCATTGGACAGCCGCGGGACACGAGCAGTACTTC
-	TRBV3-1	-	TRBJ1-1	CASSRGDTAGTEAFF	TGTGCCAGCAGCCGTGGGGACACCGCGGGCACTGAAGCTTTCTTT
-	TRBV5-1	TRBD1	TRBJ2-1	CASSLLAGTGDNEQFF	TGCGCCAGCAGCTTGCTAGCCGGGACAGGGGACAATGAGCAGTTCTTC
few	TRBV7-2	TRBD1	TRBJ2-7	CASRPDRGEQYF	TGTGCCAGCAGACCCGACAGGGGCGAGCAGTACTTC
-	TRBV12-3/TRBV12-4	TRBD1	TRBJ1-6	CASSRTRQGFPLHF	TGTGCCAGCAGCCGAACGAGACAGGGGTTTCCCCTCCACTTT
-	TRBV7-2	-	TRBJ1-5	CASSPRDGGSRQPQHF	TGTGCCAGCAGCCCAAGAGATGGTGGATCCCGTCAGCCCCAGCATTTT
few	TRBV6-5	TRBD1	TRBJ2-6	CASSYQPGQGTHSGANVLTF	TGTGCCAGCAGTTACCAACCGGGACAGGGGACACACTCTGGGGCCAACGTCCTGACTTTC
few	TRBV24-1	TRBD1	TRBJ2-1	CATSVGQGITSYNEQFF	TGTGCCACCAGTGTCGGACAGGGCATAACCTCCTACAATGAGCAGTTCTTC
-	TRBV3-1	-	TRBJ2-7	CASSQGSYSYEQYF	TGTGCCAGCAGCCAAGGTTCGTATTCCTACGAGCAGTACTTC
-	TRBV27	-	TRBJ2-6	CASSLRQFSGANVLTF	TGTGCCAGCAGCCTACGACAGTTCTCTGGGGCCAACGTCCTGACTTTC
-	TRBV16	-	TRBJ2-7	CASSPYRDPAYEQYF	TGTGCCAGCAGCCCGTACAGGGATCCCGCCTACGAGCAGTACTTC
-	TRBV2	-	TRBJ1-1	CASSESGRLGTEAFF	TGTGCCAGCAGTGAATCAGGGAGGTTAGGCACTGAAGCTTTCTTT
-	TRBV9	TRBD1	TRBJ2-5	CASSVATGGKETQYF	TGTGCCAGCAGCGTAGCGACAGGGGGCAAGGAGACCCAGTACTTC
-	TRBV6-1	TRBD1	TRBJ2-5	CASSVGQGDQETQYF	TGTGCCAGCAGTGTCGGACAGGGAGACCAAGAGACCCAGTACTTC
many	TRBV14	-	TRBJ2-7	CASSQGREQYF	TGTGCCAGCAGCCAAGGACGCGAGCAGTACTTC
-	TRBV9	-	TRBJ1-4	CASSDPRKGGGNEKLFF	TGTGCCAGCAGCGACCCACGTAAGGGGGGAGGTAATGAAAAACTGTTTTTT
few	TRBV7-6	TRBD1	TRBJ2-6	CASSLGTGGSGANVLTF	TGTGCCAGCAGCTTGGGGACAGGGGGCAGTGGGGCCAACGTCCTGACTTTC
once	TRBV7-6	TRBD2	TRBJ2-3	CASSLTSGTTPTDTQYF	TGTGCCAGCAGCCTTACTAGCGGGACCACCCCCACAGATACGCAGTATTTT
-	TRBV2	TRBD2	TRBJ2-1	CASTEAGGVQFF	TGTGCCAGCACCGAGGCCGGGGGGGTGCAGTTCTTC
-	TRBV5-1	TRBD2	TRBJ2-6	CASSLGPGLAISGANVLTF	TGCGCCAGCAGCTTGGGCCCGGGACTAGCGATCTCTGGGGCCAACGTCCTGACTTTC
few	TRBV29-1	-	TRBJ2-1	CSLLPDTANEQFF	TGCAGCCTTCTACCAGATACGGCCAATGAGCAGTTCTTC
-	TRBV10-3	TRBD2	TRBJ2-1	CAITTTSGGAPLYNEQFF	TGTGCCATCACCACTACTAGCGGGGGGGCTCCCCTCTACAATGAGCAGTTCTTC
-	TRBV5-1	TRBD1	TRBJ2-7	CAGSQTGTGVFGDEQYF	TGCGCCGGCAGCCAAACCGGGACAGGGGTGTTTGGGGACGAGCAGTACTTC
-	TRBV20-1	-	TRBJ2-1	CSVSDGLSNEQFF	TGCAGTGTTTCTGACGGACTGTCTAATGAGCAGTTCTTC